What follows describes a single T cell receptor (beta chain). Trimming took 0 bases from V and 12 from J, leaving 15 bases between them. The V gene's germline CDR1 is MNHNY and CDR2 SVGAGI (reference sequence). CDR3 length equals 14 residues. The sample originates from a study of blood T cell repertoires in COVID-19. Study-level information: Samples representing acute and convalescent COVID-19 were sourced from the United States, Italy and Spain. T cells, B-cell-depleted T cells, or PBMCs provided the cDNA or gDNA that served as material.

Authors' data handling: Reference gene primer amplification gave nucleated cell count estimates. Using immunoSEQ multiplex PCR, the repertoire was profiled, and TCRdb retains in-frame clones only, with some absent. From that table come the V and J calls and clone size; the DNA was used to work out D and trimming. The repertoire holds roughly 190,000 clones, with approximately 86% as singletons. Input material: peripheral blood. The sequence was obtained from a man in his 70s with acute or convalescent COVID-19. The genes are TRBV6-6 and TRBJ2-1; TRBD2 might be the D (5 bases). CDR3 in DNA: TGTGCCAGCAGTTACTCGGCGTCACTGGGGAGGCAGTTCTTC. Amino acids: CASSYSASLGRQFF.